The rows below give T cell receptor beta chains drawn from one sample of a study of blood T cell repertoires in COVID-19. The protocol was immunoSEQ multiplex PCR, while the TCRdb copy is restricted to in-frame clones and leaves out a portion. The sample shows 200,000 to 250,000 clones, about 84% of them seen only once. The sample consisted of PBMCs or T cells enriched from blood (not recorded which). These receptors were taken from a man aged 55-75 years who had recovered from COVID-19. The conserved cysteine and the conserved F or W are not part of the CDR3 here.

TRBV30 | AWSGLQGSNEKLF
TRBV6-6 | ASRSGANVLT
TRBV5-4 | ASSLVGGASGYGYT
TRBV4-2 | ASSQTGSSYEQY
TRBV7-2 | ASSLGPGQGNSPLH
TRBV6-5 | ASIGQYTEAF
TRBV24-1 | ATSDSGTGGYSEAF
TRBV5-1 | ASKIQGESNEQY
TRBV4-3 | ASSQERGSRAKNIQY
TRBV18 | ASSPDRVGNEKLF
TRBV25-1 | ASSDGVTGELF
TRBV18 | ASSPSGQGNYNEQF
TRBV2 | ASSLTGTDTGELF
TRBV27 | ASRKRDAAGAEQY
TRBV15 | ATSRWGGDRALGELF
TRBV5-1 | ASSLEEGAALT
TRBV3-1/TRBV3-2 | ASSQEYGGTEETQY
TRBV10-2 | ASSESGTVSYEQY
TRBV14 | ASSQQLATSYEQY
TRBV18 | ASSPQSGGNSYEQY